This TCR beta chain was found in a study of blood T cells in healthy people across ages. General study findings and limits: Observed TCR beta diversity per million T cells went down as age went up. This fall followed a roughly linear course with age. When set beside aged donors, long-lived donors presented more naive CD4+ cells and higher diversity. The donors' CMV status was not determined, possibly confounding changes in expanded clonotypes. When one million T cells were used, diversity estimates were thought to be underestimates.

This CDR3 has 14 residues. The V gene's germline CDR1 is MNHEY and CDR2 SMNVEV (reference sequence). J gave up 7 bases and V 6 bases, and 9 bases lay outside the gene matches. Worth noting for this clonotype: What it recognizes is unknown.

Combining a sample-barcoded 5' primer with a J-beta primer mix, a second PCR ran for 7 to 11 cycles. Using its own MiXCR run on the 5' RACE reads, TCRdb lists one record per CDR3 protein. Of around 620,000 distinct CDR3 sequences listed, 25% to 30% are singletons. V gene TRBV27 combines with J gene TRBJ1-2; TRBD1 aligns across 9 bases. The source of this sequence is a woman between 65 and 79 years old in good health. The material sequenced was blood. CDR3 protein: CASRLQGASFGYTF. CDR3 bases: TGTGCCAGCAGGCTACAGGGGGCCAGTTTTGGCTACACCTTC.